These T cell receptor beta chains were read from a single sample in a study of cytomegalovirus exposure and HLA in healthy donors. Profiling relied on immunoSEQ multiplex PCR, and the TCRdb table lists in-frame clones only, not all of them. The sample has about 170,000 clones, 82% seen once. Sequencing was done on a sample of PBMCs. All receptors derive from a male donor in good health and CMV-seronegative. Both conserved end residues are part of each CDR3. D genes are given only for firm matches. The listing skips clone size in some rows; elsewhere it reads once, few, many or a size class.

d_gene	abundance	j_gene	v_gene	CDR3nt	CDR3aa
NA	NA	TRBJ2-7	TRBV11-2	TGTGCCAGCAGCACTACTCCCTACGAGCAGTACTTC	CASSTTPYEQYF
TRBD1	NA	TRBJ2-2	TRBV9	TGTGCCAGCAGCCAACCCGGGACAGGGCTTTTCGGGGAGCTGTTTTTT	CASSQPGTGLFGELFF
NA	NA	TRBJ2-5	TRBV2	TGTGCCAGCAGTTACTTGTCAGAGACCCAGTACTTC	CASSYLSETQYF
NA	NA	TRBJ1-2	TRBV2	TGTGCCAGCAGTGAAGCCCTGGGGGGTTCGCATGGCTACACCTTC	CASSEALGGSHGYTF
NA	NA	TRBJ2-7	TRBV28	TGTGCCAGCAGTTTACGCTACGAGCAGTACTTC	CASSLRYEQYF
TRBD2	few	TRBJ2-7	TRBV7-8	TGTGCCAGCAGCCAGAGCGGGGGAGGCTCCTACGAGCAGTACTTC	CASSQSGGGSYEQYF
NA	NA	TRBJ2-2	TRBV7-6	TGTGCCAGCAGCCCACGCGCAGGATCAAACACCGGGGAGCTGTTTTTT	CASSPRAGSNTGELFF
NA	NA	TRBJ1-1	TRBV20-1	TGCAGTGCTAGAAGGAGCACTGAAGCTTTCTTT	CSARRSTEAFF
NA	NA	TRBJ1-1	TRBV18	TGTGCCAGCCGACCGGGGGGGGACACTGAAGCTTTCTTT	CASRPGGDTEAFF
NA	NA	TRBJ2-6	TRBV7-9	TGTGCCAGCAGCCACGTTATTAGCTCTGGGGCCAACGTCCTGACTTTC	CASSHVISSGANVLTF
NA	NA	TRBJ2-7	TRBV28	TGTGCCAGCAGCCCGGCGGACCGGGACTCCTACGAGCAGTACTTC	CASSPADRDSYEQYF
NA	NA	TRBJ1-1	TRBV6-5	TGTGCCAGCAGTTATTGGGGGCGGAACACTGAAGCTTTCTTT	CASSYWGRNTEAFF
TRBD1	NA	TRBJ2-3	TRBV9	TGTGCCAGCAGCGCGGGACAGGGGGCAGATACGCAGTATTTT	CASSAGQGADTQYF
TRBD1	once	TRBJ1-1	TRBV18	TGTGCCAGCTCACCCGGACAGGGGGCCTTTCACCACACTGAAGCTTTCTTT	CASSPGQGAFHHTEAFF
NA	many	TRBJ2-6	TRBV6-5	TGTGCCAGCAGTTACGCGGTCTCTGGGGCCAACGTCCTGACTTTC	CASSYAVSGANVLTF
NA	NA	TRBJ1-1	TRBV14	TGTGCCAGCAGCCAAGAGTGGAGGGAGGAAGCTTTCTTT	CASSQEWREEAFF
TRBD1	few	TRBJ1-1	TRBV18	TGTGCCAGCTCAGACCCGGGACAGATGAACACTGAAGCTTTCTTT	CASSDPGQMNTEAFF
NA	NA	TRBJ1-4	TRBV7-9	TGTGCCAGCAGCCCCCTGGGCAGAAGCATTAATGAAAAACTGTTTTTT	CASSPLGRSINEKLFF
TRBD1	NA	TRBJ1-2	TRBV10-1	TGCGCCGGCAGCCATCCCGGGACAGGGGGCTCCTATGGCTACACCTTC	CAGSHPGTGGSYGYTF
TRBD1	NA	TRBJ2-5	TRBV7-9	TGTTCCAGCAGCCCCACCGGACAGGGGGAGACCCAGTACTTC	CSSSPTGQGETQYF
TRBD1	NA	TRBJ2-7	TRBV7-8	TGTGCCAGCAGCCCGGGGACAGGGGGCTCCTACGAGCAGTACTTC	CASSPGTGGSYEQYF
NA	once	TRBJ2-3	TRBV7-9	TGTGCCAGCAGCTTAGGAGACTTTTCCACAGATACGCAGTATTTT	CASSLGDFSTDTQYF
NA	few	TRBJ2-5	TRBV6-1	TGTGCCAGCAGTGAAGCGGTTGGGGCCAGGCAAGAGACCCAGTACTTC	CASSEAVGARQETQYF
NA	once	TRBJ1-1	TRBV6-5	TGTGCCAGCAGTTACATTCCAGGGGACACTGAAGCTTTCTTT	CASSYIPGDTEAFF
NA	NA	TRBJ2-3	TRBV27	TGTGCCAGCAGATTACACCAGGGCACAGATACGCAGTATTTT	CASRLHQGTDTQYF
NA	NA	TRBJ1-6	TRBV7-3	TGTGCCAGCAGCCGCGATAGCTCCTATAATTCACCCCTCCACTTT	CASSRDSSYNSPLHF
TRBD1	NA	TRBJ2-3	TRBV19	TGTGCCAGTAGTATACTGTCAGGGGGCCCAGATACGCAGTATTTT	CASSILSGGPDTQYF
NA	NA	TRBJ2-2	TRBV18	TGTGCCAGCTCACCGCAGAGGATGAGTAACGCCGGGGAGCTGTTTTTT	CASSPQRMSNAGELFF
TRBD1	NA	TRBJ2-4	TRBV18	TGTGCCAGCCCACAGGGGAATCGGTACTTC	CASPQGNRYF
NA	NA	TRBJ2-1	TRBV27	TGTGCCAGCAGTTTGAGCTACAGGGTTAGTTCCTACAATGAGCAGTTCTTC	CASSLSYRVSSYNEQFF
NA	NA	TRBJ2-5	TRBV15	TGTGCCACCAGCCCCCGAACAGGTCAAGAGACCCAGTACTTC	CATSPRTGQETQYF
NA	NA	TRBJ1-6	TRBV6-1	TGTGCCAGCAGTGTTGCAGGGCGTTATAATTCACCCCTCCACTTT	CASSVAGRYNSPLHF
NA	NA	TRBJ2-5	TRBV9	TGTGCCAGCAGCGTCGGGTCGGAGGCGACCCAGTACTTC	CASSVGSEATQYF
TRBD1	once	TRBJ2-2	TRBV5-1	TGCGCCAGCAGCTTGGACAGGGGGGACACCGGGGAGCTGTTTTTT	CASSLDRGDTGELFF
NA	NA	TRBJ2-2	TRBV10-3	TGTGCCATCAGTGCCGGGAGTGGTACAAACACCGGGGAGCTGTTTTTT	CAISAGSGTNTGELFF
TRBD2	NA	TRBJ2-1	TRBV9	TGTGCCAGCAGCGTTTCGAGCGGGGACTACAATGAGCAGTTCTTC	CASSVSSGDYNEQFF
TRBD1	NA	TRBJ1-5	TRBV4-1	TGCGCCAGCAGCCAAGATAGGGGGCAGCGAAGCAATCAGCCCCAGCATTTT	CASSQDRGQRSNQPQHF
NA	NA	TRBJ2-7	TRBV27	TGTGCCAGCAGTTTCGGAACAGGCTTTACCTACGAGCAGTACTTC	CASSFGTGFTYEQYF
NA	once	TRBJ1-1	TRBV15	TGTGCCACCAGCATAGAGGGGCACACTGAAGCTTTCTTT	CATSIEGHTEAFF
NA	NA	TRBJ1-3	TRBV19	TGTGCCAGTAGCGCCAGGGCTGCGGAAGGAAACACCATATATTTT	CASSARAAEGNTIYF
NA	NA	TRBJ1-3	TRBV30	TGTGCCTGGACCCCGCAGCGCTCTGGAAACACCATATATTTT	CAWTPQRSGNTIYF
NA	NA	TRBJ2-2	TRBV11-2	TGTGCCACCCTGCCCCGGGACACCGGGGAGCTGTTTTTT	CATLPRDTGELFF
TRBD2	NA	TRBJ2-7	TRBV7-3	TGTGCCAGCAGACAAACGCTAGCGGGAGCGGACGAGCAGTACTTC	CASRQTLAGADEQYF
TRBD1	few	TRBJ1-4	TRBV2	TGTGCCAGTGTGCAAACAGGGGGAGTAGGTGAAAAACTGTTTTTT	CASVQTGGVGEKLFF
TRBD2	NA	TRBJ2-1	TRBV5-5	TGTGCCAGCAGCCCCGCGGTAGGCGGGGGAGAGTTCTTC	CASSPAVGGGEFF
TRBD2	few	TRBJ2-7	TRBV27	TGTGCCAGCAGTTTATTAGTGGCCGGGCGGGGGGGGACCTACGAGCAGTACTTC	CASSLLVAGRGGTYEQYF
NA	NA	TRBJ2-7	TRBV6-6	TGTGCCAGCTCCGCGGGGACCTACGAGCAGTACTTC	CASSAGTYEQYF
NA	NA	TRBJ1-2	TRBV29-1	TGCAGCGTTGAATCCCTTTCCCACTATGGCTACACCTTC	CSVESLSHYGYTF
NA	NA	TRBJ1-1	TRBV2	TGTGCCAGCAGTGAAGTCGGGGGTGCTGAAGCTTTCTTT	CASSEVGGAEAFF
TRBD2	NA	TRBJ2-1	TRBV7-2	TGTGCCAGCAGCTTGACTAGCGGTAAATACAATGAGCAGTTCTTC	CASSLTSGKYNEQFF
TRBD2	NA	TRBJ2-1	TRBV27	TGTGCCAGCAGTTCCCAGGGTAGCGGGGGTAGTAGTGAGCAGTTCTTC	CASSSQGSGGSSEQFF
TRBD1	NA	TRBJ1-5	TRBV4-2	TGTGCCAGCAGCCCGCGAACGGGACAGGGGGGACAGCCCCAGCATTTT	CASSPRTGQGGQPQHF
TRBD2	NA	TRBJ2-5	TRBV9	TGTGCCAGCAGCGAGGGGCTAGCGGGAGCAAGTGAGACCCAGTACTTC	CASSEGLAGASETQYF
TRBD1	NA	TRBJ1-1	TRBV6-5	TGTGCCAGCAGTTACGAGGGGGCGTTGGGCACTGAAGCTTTCTTT	CASSYEGALGTEAFF
NA	NA	TRBJ1-1	TRBV5-8	TGTGCCAGCAGCTGGGAGCCAAAACCTGAAGCTTTCTTT	CASSWEPKPEAFF